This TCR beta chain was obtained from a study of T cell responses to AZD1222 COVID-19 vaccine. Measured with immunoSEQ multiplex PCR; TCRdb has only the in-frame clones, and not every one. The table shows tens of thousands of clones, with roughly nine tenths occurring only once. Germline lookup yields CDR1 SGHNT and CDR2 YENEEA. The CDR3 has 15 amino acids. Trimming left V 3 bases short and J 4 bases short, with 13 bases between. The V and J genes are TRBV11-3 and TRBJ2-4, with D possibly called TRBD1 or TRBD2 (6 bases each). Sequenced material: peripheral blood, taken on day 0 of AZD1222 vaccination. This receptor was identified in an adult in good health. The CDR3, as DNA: TGTGCCAGCAGCTTGGGGGGCTGGGGAAAAAACATTCAGTACTTC. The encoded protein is CASSLGGWGKNIQYF.